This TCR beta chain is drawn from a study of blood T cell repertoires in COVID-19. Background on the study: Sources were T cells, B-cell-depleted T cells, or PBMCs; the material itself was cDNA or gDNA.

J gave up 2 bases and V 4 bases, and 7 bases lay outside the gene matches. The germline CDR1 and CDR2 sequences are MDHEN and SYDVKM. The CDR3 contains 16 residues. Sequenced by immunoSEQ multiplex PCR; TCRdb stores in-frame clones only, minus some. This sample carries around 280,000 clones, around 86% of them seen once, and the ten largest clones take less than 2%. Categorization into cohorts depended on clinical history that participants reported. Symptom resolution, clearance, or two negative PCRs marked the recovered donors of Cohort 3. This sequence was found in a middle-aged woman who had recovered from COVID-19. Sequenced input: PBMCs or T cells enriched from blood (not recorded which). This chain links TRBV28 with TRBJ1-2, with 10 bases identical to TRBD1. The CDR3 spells CASSSPGQGDNYGYTF. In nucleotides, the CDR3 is TGTGCCAGCAGTTCGCCCGGACAGGGGGACAACTATGGCTACACCTTC.